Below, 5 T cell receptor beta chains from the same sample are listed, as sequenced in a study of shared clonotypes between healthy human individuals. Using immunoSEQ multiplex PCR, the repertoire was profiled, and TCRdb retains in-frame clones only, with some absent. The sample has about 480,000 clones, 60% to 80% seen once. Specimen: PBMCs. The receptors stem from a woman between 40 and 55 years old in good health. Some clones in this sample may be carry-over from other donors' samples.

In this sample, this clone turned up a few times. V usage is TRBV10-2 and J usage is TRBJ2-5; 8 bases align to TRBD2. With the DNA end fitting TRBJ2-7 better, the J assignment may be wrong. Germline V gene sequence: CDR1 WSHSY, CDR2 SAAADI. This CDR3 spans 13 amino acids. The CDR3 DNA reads TGCGCCAGCCGTGTAGCGGGAAGCAACGAGCAGTACTTC. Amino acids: CASRVAGSNEQYF.

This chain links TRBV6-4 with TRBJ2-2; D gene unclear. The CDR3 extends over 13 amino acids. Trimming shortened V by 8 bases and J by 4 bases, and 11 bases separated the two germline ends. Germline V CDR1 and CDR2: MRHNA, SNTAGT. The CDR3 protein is CASPTHTTGELFF. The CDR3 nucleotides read TGTGCCAGCCCTACTCATACCACCGGGGAGCTGTTTTTT.

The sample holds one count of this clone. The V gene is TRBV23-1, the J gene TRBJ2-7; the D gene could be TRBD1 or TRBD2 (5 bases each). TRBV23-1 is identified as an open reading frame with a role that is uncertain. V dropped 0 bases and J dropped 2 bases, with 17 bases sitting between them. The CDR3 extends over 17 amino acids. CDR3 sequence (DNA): TGCGCCAGCAGTCAATCGAGGGGACCGCTGGGCCCCTACGAGCAGTACTTC. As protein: CASSQSRGPLGPYEQYF.

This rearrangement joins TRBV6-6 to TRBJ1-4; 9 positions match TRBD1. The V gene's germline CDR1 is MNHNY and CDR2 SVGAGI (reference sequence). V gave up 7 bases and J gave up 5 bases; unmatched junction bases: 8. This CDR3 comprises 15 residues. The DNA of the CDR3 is TGTGCCAGCATGGACCGGGACAGGGCGAATGAAAAACTGTTTTTT. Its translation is CASMDRDRANEKLFF.

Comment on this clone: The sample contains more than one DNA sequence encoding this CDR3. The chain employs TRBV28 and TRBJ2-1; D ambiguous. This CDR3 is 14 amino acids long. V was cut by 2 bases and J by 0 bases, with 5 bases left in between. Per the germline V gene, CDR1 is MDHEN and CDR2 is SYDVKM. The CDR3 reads CASSLSSSYNEQFF. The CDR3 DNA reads TGTGCCAGCAGTTTAAGTAGCTCCTACAATGAGCAGTTCTTC.